Each of the 31 T cell receptor beta chains below was sequenced from the same sample in a study of blood T cells in healthy people across ages. It was with a sample-barcoded 5' primer and a J-beta primer mix that a second PCR of roughly 7 to 12 cycles was run. TCRdb itself ran the 5' RACE reads through MiXCR, one entry per CDR3 protein. The sample shows more than 1,400,000 distinct CDR3 sequences, roughly 45% of them seen only once. Sequenced: blood. These receptors all come from a woman aged 18-29 years in good health.

This clonotype was observed a handful of times. The chain recombines TRBV29-1 with TRBJ1-2; no firm D call. In germline, CDR1 is SQVTM, CDR2 ANQGSEA. This CDR3 comprises 15 residues. V lost 2 bases and J lost 3, with 16 bases in between. The CDR3 coding sequence is TGCAGCGTTGAAATGCGGCGGTATGCCGACTATGGCTACACCTTC. This gives the protein CSVEMRRYADYGYTF.

This clonotype occurred a few times. V and J are TRBV5-1 and TRBJ2-1; 9 bases are shared with TRBD2. V trimming: 0 bases; J trimming: 4 bases; junction bases outside the gene matches: 17. The CDR3 is 20 amino acids. Germline loops: CDR1 SGHRS, CDR2 YFSETQ. CDR3 amino acids: CASSLAVVGLKRGDYNEQFF. The CDR3 bases are TGCGCCAGCAGCTTGGCGGTGGTGGGCCTGAAGCGGGGGGATTACAATGAGCAGTTCTTC.

V is TRBV25-1 and J is TRBJ1-6; 10 bases match TRBD1. Germline assignment: CDR1 MGHDK and CDR2 SYGVNS. J gave up 9 bases and V 3 bases, and 5 bases lay outside the gene matches. The CDR3 sequence is 15 residues long. CDR3: CASSDLTGGGSPLHF. The CDR3 nucleotides read TGTGCCAGCAGTGACCTGACAGGGGGCGGTTCACCCCTCCACTTT.

The chain carries TRBV7-2 and TRBJ2-7; D is possibly TRBD1 (5 bases). This CDR3 has 17 amino acids. The germline gives CDR1 SGHTA, CDR2 FQGNSA. V lost 5 bases, J lost 7 bases, and 27 bases lay in between. For the CDR3, the DNA is TGTGCCAGCAGCCGAAACCCTAGGGGTAGCTCCTACAATGAGCAGTACTTC. Its translation is CASSRNPRGSSYNEQYF.

The chain recombines TRBV15 with TRBJ1-5; D is undetermined. Trimming stripped 3 bases from V and 3 bases from J, with 3 bases between. Germline V gene data show CDR1 as LNHNV and CDR2 as YYDKDF (reference sequence). This CDR3 is built from 12 residues. CDR3: CATSSPNQPQHF. Written as DNA, the CDR3 is TGTGCCACCAGCAGTCCCAATCAGCCCCAGCATTTT.

Concerning this clonotype: The junction shows a germline mismatch at one end, possibly a read error. J is TRBJ1-1 and V is TRBV10-3, with 7 nucleotides matching TRBD1. Germline V lookup: CDR1 ENHRY, CDR2 SYGVKD. The CDR3 loop spans 14 amino acids. CDR3 bases: TGTGCCATCAGTGGGGGACAGTCGAACACTAAAGCTTTCTTT. It is translated as CAISGGQSNTKAFF.

This clonotype came up many times. The V call is TRBV3-1, the J call TRBJ2-7; D gene ambiguous. V was pared by 5 bases and J by 0 bases, with 5 bases between. Germline lookup yields CDR1 LGHDT and CDR2 YNNKEL (reference sequence). The CDR3 runs to 12 residues. In DNA form, the CDR3 reads TGTGCCAGCAGCTCCTACTCCTACGAGCAGTACTTC. The encoded protein is CASSSYSYEQYF.

The chain links TRBV20-1 to TRBJ1-3; D not resolved. Trimming pared 0 bases from V and 1 base from J, leaving 13 bases between. Germline V gives CDR1 DFQATT, CDR2 SNEGSKA (reference sequence). The CDR3 totals 16 residues. The CDR3 nucleotides are TGCAGTGCTAGAGACTTGGTAGTCGGATCTGGAAACACCATATATTTT. This encodes CSARDLVVGSGNTIYF.

J is TRBJ1-5 and V is TRBV12-5; weak D call: TRBD1 (6 bases). CDR1 is LGHNT, CDR2 FRNRAP, per germline. The CDR3 sequence is 18 residues long. The V gene lost 2 bases and the J gene lost 3 bases, with 20 bases spanning the gap. CDR3 bases: TGTGCTAGTGGTTTGATACTACGGGACACCCACTCCAATCAGCCCCAGCATTTT. Its translation: CASGLILRDTHSNQPQHF.

To note about this clonotype: The likely explanation is a read error, given a far larger clone one base away. This chain uses TRBV7-2 with TRBJ1-4; D uncertain. The V gene's germline CDR1 is SGHTA and CDR2 FQGNSA. CDR3 length: 11 amino acids. CDR3 DNA sequence: TGTGCCAGCAGCCTTAATAAAAAACTGTTTTTT. Residues: CASSLNKKLFF.

This clonotype came up a few times. The rearrangement uses TRBV10-3 and TRBJ1-4; the D is unclear. This CDR3 has 15 residues. Germline V gene sequence: CDR1 ENHRY, CDR2 SYGVKD. The germline V and J ends were trimmed by 2 bases and 0 bases, with 7 bases remaining between them. For the CDR3, the DNA is TGTGCCATCAGTGAGGCCCAGGCAACTAATGAAAAACTGTTTTTT. This gives the protein CAISEAQATNEKLFF.

In its sample, this clonotype was seen a few times. The V and J genes are TRBV29-1 and TRBJ1-5; D remains ambiguous. The length of the CDR3 is 15 residues. With 0 bases removed from V and 3 bases from J, the gap between germline ends came to 12 bases. CDR1 is SQVTM, CDR2 ANQGSEA, per germline. This chain's CDR3 is CSVEDPGDYNQPQHF. The CDR3 DNA is TGCAGCGTTGAAGATCCGGGAGACTACAATCAGCCCCAGCATTTT.

This chain joins TRBV10-3 and TRBJ1-1; no clear D. This CDR3 has 16 amino acids. Trimming shortened V by 0 bases and J by 8 bases, and 19 bases separated the two germline ends. Germline CDR1 and CDR2: ENHRY and SYGVKD. In nucleotides, the CDR3 is TGTGCCATCAGTGAGTCTATCGGCGGACTCGGTTTGGAAGCTTTCTTT. Its protein product is CAISESIGGLGLEAFF.

This clonotype appeared a few times. The rearrangement links TRBV6-1 to TRBJ1-4; 7 bases are shared with TRBD1. CDR1 and CDR2 from the germline V gene are MNHNS and SASEGT. V lost 3 bases and J lost 7; bases outside the gene matches: 8. This CDR3 region has 15 residues. The CDR3 spells CASSDLQGYGEKLFF. The CDR3 nucleotides are TGTGCCAGCAGTGACCTACAGGGGTACGGTGAAAAACTGTTTTTT.

The V gene is TRBV29-1, the J gene TRBJ1-1; no clear D gene. Germline CDR1 reads SQVTM; CDR2 reads ANQGSEA. This CDR3 comprises 14 residues. Trimming cost V 0 bases and J 2 bases, with 10 bases left between them. CDR3 loop: CSVEDLQFNTEAFF. The CDR3 nucleotides read TGCAGCGTTGAAGATCTACAGTTTAACACTGAAGCTTTCTTT.

The gene calls are TRBV21-1 and TRBJ2-7. TRBV21-1 is assigned pseudogene status. There are 16 residues in the CDR3. For the CDR3, the DNA is TGTGCCAGCAGCAAAGTTAAAGGACAGGACTCCTACGAGCAGTACTTC. Its translation is CASSKVKGQDSYEQYF.

The chain joins TRBV27 to TRBJ2-3; D could derive from TRBD1 or TRBD2 (5 bases each). V shed 6 bases and J shed 2 bases, with 15 bases lying between them. The V gene's germline CDR1 is MNHEY and CDR2 SMNVEV (reference sequence). The CDR3 runs 15 residues. This CDR3 is CASSLRGPSTDTQYF. The CDR3 DNA sequence: TGTGCCAGCAGCCTGAGGGGCCCTTCCACAGATACGCAGTATTTT.

This chain uses TRBV7-9 with TRBJ2-1; D is possibly TRBD2 (5 bases). The germline CDR1 and CDR2 sequences are SEHNR and FQNEAQ (reference sequence). This CDR3 spans 14 amino acids. Trimming pared 1 base from V and 3 bases from J, leaving 7 bases between. CDR3 coding DNA: TGTGCCAGCAGCTTAGACGGGAACTACAATGAGCAGTTCTTC. Translating it yields CASSLDGNYNEQFF.

This clonotype has only one observation. The chain links TRBV27 to TRBJ2-4; TRBD1 matches 10 bases. The DNA end is more similar to TRBJ2-7, so the J call may be wrong. CDR3 length: 18 amino acids. Germline V gives CDR1 MNHEY, CDR2 SMNVEV (reference sequence). CDR3 residues: CASSPRDRGLSSSYEQYF. CDR3 coding DNA: TGTGCCAGCAGTCCTCGGGACAGGGGTCTAAGTTCTTCTTACGAGCAGTACTTC.

This clonotype was detected only a few times. This chain links TRBV20-1 with TRBJ1-5, with D possibly being TRBD1 (5 bases). The CDR3 extends over 14 amino acids. CDR1 and CDR2 (germline): DFQATT, SNEGSKA (reference sequence). With 6 bases removed from V and 2 bases from J, the gap between germline ends came to 14 bases. The CDR3 region has the DNA TGCAGTGCGCCTGGGGCCGGGGGCAATCAGCCCCAGCATTTT. Its protein product is CSAPGAGGNQPQHF.

J is TRBJ2-1 and V is TRBV14; 9 positions match TRBD2. CDR1 and CDR2 (germline): SGHDN, FVKESK. This CDR3 is 20 amino acids long. With 3 bases clipped from V and 14 bases from J, the junction kept 29 bases outside the gene matches. The CDR3 coding sequence is TGTGCCAGCAGCCACCCCGGGACTAGCTCTCCAAGGGTCCGTGTAGGTGCGAAGTTCTTC. The encoded protein is CASSHPGTSSPRVRVGAKFF.

This clonotype has just a few counts. The J gene is TRBJ1-2, the V gene TRBV6-6; TRBD1 might be the D (6 bases). CDR1 and CDR2 (germline): MNHNY, SVGAGI (reference sequence). The CDR3 consists of 16 residues. V was clipped by 2 bases and J by 5 bases, with 18 bases between them. CDR3 in DNA: TGTGCCAGCAGTTACCCCACAATTACAGGGCTATATGGCTACACCTTC. This codes for CASSYPTITGLYGYTF.

This chain uses TRBV7-6 with TRBJ2-1, with 9 bases that match TRBD1. Per the germline V gene, CDR1 is SGHVS and CDR2 is FNYEAQ. The CDR3 spans 16 residues. With 1 base clipped from V and 9 bases from J, the junction kept 10 bases outside the gene matches. CDR3 DNA sequence: TGTGCCAGCAGCTTAGGTCGGGACAGGGCGGTACTTGAGCAGTTCTTC. Translating gives CASSLGRDRAVLEQFF.

This clonotype appeared a single time. The junction does not match germline at one end; this may be a read error. The chain employs TRBV4-2 and TRBJ1-2; D remains ambiguous. CDR1 is LGHNA and CDR2 is YNFKEQ in the germline V gene. CDR3 length: 13 amino acids. CDR3 in DNA: TGTGCCAACAGCCCGGAGGGCGGTTATGGCTACACCTTC. Translating it yields CANSPEGGYGYTF.

This clonotype came up a few times. The chain is built from TRBV7-9 and TRBJ1-3; D is ambiguous. V was trimmed by 3 bases and J by 5 bases, leaving 14 bases between them. This CDR3 is 15 amino acids long. Germline CDR1 and CDR2: SEHNR and FQNEAQ (reference sequence). The CDR3: CASSFGDGRRNTIYF. CDR3 nucleotide sequence: TGTGCCAGCAGCTTTGGAGACGGGAGGAGAAACACCATATATTTT. The full variable domain, rest sourced from reference TRBV7-9 and TRBJ1-3, is DTGVSQNPRHKITKRGQNVTFRCDPISEHNRLYWYRQTLGQGPEFLTYFQNEAQLEKSRLLSDRFSAERPKGSFSTLEIQRTEQGDSAMYLCASSFGDGRRNTIYFGEGSWLTVV.

The gene calls are TRBV12-3 or TRBV12-4 and TRBJ2-2; D may be TRBD1 (6 bases). Trimming took 7 bases from V and 0 from J, leaving 12 bases between them. The CDR3 covers 15 residues. The CDR3 sequence is CASITGSANTGELFF. The CDR3 bases are TGTGCCAGCATTACAGGGTCCGCGAACACCGGGGAGCTGTTTTTT.

This clonotype was seen a handful of times. J is TRBJ2-3 and V is TRBV7-3, with D possibly being TRBD1 (5 bases). The CDR3 totals 17 residues. Germline assignment: CDR1 SGHTA and CDR2 FQGTGA. The germline V and J ends were trimmed by 5 bases and 3 bases, with 21 bases remaining between them. DNA of the CDR3: TGTGCCAGCAGCCCATACCTACGGACATGGGTGACAGATACGCAGTATTTT. It translates to CASSPYLRTWVTDTQYF.

The chain links TRBV7-9 to TRBJ2-7; 9 bases fit TRBD2. With 1 base clipped from V and 0 bases from J, the junction kept 7 bases outside the gene matches. Looked up from germline, CDR1 is SEHNR and CDR2 is FQNEAQ (reference sequence). This CDR3 has 17 residues. For the CDR3, the DNA is TGTGCCAGCAGCTTAGGTGGTCTAGCGGGGAACTCCTACGAGCAGTACTTC. Protein: CASSLGGLAGNSYEQYF. The complete variable domain, with remaining parts taken from reference TRBV7-9 and TRBJ2-7, reads DTGVSQNPRHKITKRGQNVTFRCDPISEHNRLYWYRQTLGQGPEFLTYFQNEAQLEKSRLLSDRFSAERPKGSFSTLEIQRTEQGDSAMYLCASSLGGLAGNSYEQYFGPGTRLTVT.

This clonotype was recorded a few times. The V and J genes are TRBV11-3 and TRBJ2-1; maybe TRBD1 (6 bases). This CDR3 contains 13 residues. CDR1 and CDR2 (germline): SGHNT, YENEEA. Trimming left V 3 bases short and J 5 bases short, with 8 bases between. Here the CDR3 DNA reads TGTGCCAGCAGCTTTTACAGGGACAATGAGCAGTTCTTC. The encoded protein is CASSFYRDNEQFF.

The rearrangement links TRBV7-3 to TRBJ1-5; D perhaps matches TRBD1 (6 bases). The CDR3 is 14 amino acids. V lost 2 bases to trimming and J lost 7 bases, with 12 bases between them. Per the germline V gene, CDR1 is SGHTA and CDR2 is FQGTGA. The CDR3 DNA follows: TGTGCCAGCAGCTTAGATGCAGGGGACCAGCCCCAGCATTTT. Amino acid sequence: CASSLDAGDQPQHF.

The rearrangement links TRBV27 to TRBJ1-5, with D maybe TRBD1 (6 bases). V lost 5 bases to trimming and J lost 5 bases, with 22 bases between them. The CDR3 length is 17 residues. Germline CDR1 reads MNHEY; CDR2 reads SMNVEV (reference sequence). The CDR3 loop reads CASSPWGGTHTHQPQHF. DNA of the CDR3: TGTGCCAGCAGTCCGTGGGGCGGGACACACACCCATCAGCCCCAGCATTTT.